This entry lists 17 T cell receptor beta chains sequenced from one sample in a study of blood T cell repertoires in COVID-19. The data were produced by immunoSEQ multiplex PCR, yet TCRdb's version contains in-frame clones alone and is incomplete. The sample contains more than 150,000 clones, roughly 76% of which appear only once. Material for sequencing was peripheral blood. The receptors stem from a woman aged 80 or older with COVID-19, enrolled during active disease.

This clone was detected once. CDR3 in DNA: TGTGCCAGCAGCGTAGAGATAGGGTCAGGGGAGCAGTACTTC. Translation gives CASSVEIGSGEQYF. The chain couples TRBV9 to TRBJ2-7, with D tentatively TRBD1 (5 bases). This CDR3 comprises 14 residues. Germline CDR1 SGDLS, CDR2 YYNGEE. Trimming took 0 bases from V and 7 from J, leaving 14 bases between them.

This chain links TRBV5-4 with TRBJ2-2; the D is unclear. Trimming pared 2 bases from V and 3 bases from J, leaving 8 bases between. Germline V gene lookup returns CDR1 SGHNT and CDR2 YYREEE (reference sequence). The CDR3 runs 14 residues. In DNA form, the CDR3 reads TGTGCCAGCAGCTTTAAAAGAGACACCGGGGAGCTGTTTTTT. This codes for CASSFKRDTGELFF. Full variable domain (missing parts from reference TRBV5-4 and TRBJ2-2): ETGVTQSPTHLIKTRGQQVTLRCSSQSGHNTVSWYQQALGQGPQFIFQYYREEENGRGNFPPRFSGLQFPNYSSELNVNALELDDSALYLCASSFKRDTGELFFGEGSRLTVL.

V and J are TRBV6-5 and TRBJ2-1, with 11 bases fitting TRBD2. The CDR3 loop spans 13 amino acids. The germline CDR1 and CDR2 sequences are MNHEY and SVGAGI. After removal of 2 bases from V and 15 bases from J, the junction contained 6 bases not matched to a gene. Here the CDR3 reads CASSYETSGDPFF. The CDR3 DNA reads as TGTGCCAGCAGTTACGAGACTAGCGGGGACCCGTTCTTC.

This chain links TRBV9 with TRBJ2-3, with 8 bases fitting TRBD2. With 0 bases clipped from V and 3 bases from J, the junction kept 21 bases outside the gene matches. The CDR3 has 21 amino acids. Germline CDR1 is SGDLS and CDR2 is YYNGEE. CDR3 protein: CASSVGPWAGGNHSPTDTQYF. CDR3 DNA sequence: TGTGCCAGCAGCGTAGGTCCCTGGGCGGGGGGCAATCATTCCCCAACAGATACGCAGTATTTT.

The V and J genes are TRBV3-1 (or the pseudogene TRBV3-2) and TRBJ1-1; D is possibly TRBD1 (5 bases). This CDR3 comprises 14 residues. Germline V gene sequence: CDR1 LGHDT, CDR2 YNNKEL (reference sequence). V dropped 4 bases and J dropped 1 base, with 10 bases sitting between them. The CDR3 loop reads CASSLLGPNTEAFF. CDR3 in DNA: TGTGCCAGCAGCCTACTGGGGCCGAACACTGAAGCTTTCTTT.

The CDR3 DNA sequence: TGTGCCAGCAGCTTAGATTCATCAGGGGGGTCCTACGAGCAGTACTTC. Translated, it gives CASSLDSSGGSYEQYF. The chain employs TRBV11-3 and TRBJ2-7; TRBD1 is a possible D gene (7 bases). Germline V gene data show CDR1 as SGHNT and CDR2 as YENEEA. The ends were cut back, 0 bases at V and 1 base at J, with 13 bases in the middle. The CDR3 consists of 16 residues.

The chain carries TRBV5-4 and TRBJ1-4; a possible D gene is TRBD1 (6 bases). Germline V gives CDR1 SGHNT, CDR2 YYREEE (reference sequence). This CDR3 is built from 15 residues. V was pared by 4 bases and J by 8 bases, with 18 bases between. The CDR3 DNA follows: TGTGCCAGCAGCGATACAAGGGGGTTTCGGGAAAAACTGTTTTTT. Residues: CASSDTRGFREKLFF.

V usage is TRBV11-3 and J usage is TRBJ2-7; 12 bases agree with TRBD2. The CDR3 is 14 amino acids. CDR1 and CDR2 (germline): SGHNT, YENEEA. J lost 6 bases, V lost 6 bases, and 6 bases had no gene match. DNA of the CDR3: TGTGCCAGCAGTTTGACTAGCGGGAGTAGCGAGCAGTACTTC. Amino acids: CASSLTSGSSEQYF.

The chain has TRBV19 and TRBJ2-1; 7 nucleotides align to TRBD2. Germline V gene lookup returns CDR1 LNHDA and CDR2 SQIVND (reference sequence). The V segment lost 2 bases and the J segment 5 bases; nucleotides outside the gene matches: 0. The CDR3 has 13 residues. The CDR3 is CASSISGNNEQFF. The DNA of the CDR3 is TGTGCCAGTAGTATAAGCGGGAACAATGAGCAGTTCTTC.

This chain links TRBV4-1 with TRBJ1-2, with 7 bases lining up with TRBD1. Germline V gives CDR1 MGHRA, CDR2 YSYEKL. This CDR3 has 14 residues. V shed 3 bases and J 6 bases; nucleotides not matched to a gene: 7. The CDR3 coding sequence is TGCGCCAGCAGCCATGGGACAGCCGTGGATGGCTACACCTTC. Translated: CASSHGTAVDGYTF.

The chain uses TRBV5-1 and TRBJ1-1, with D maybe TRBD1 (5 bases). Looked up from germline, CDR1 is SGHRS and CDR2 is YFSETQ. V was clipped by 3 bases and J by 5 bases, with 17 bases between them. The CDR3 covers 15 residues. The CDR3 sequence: CASSSQGGRETEAFF. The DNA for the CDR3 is TGCGCCAGCAGCTCTCAGGGAGGGCGGGAGACTGAAGCTTTCTTT. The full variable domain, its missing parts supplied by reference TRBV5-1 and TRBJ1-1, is KAGVTQTPRYLIKTRGQQVTLSCSPISGHRSVSWYQQTPGQGLQFLFEYFSETQRNKGNFPGRFSGRQFSNSRSEMNVSTLELGDSALYLCASSSQGGRETEAFFGQGTRLTVV.

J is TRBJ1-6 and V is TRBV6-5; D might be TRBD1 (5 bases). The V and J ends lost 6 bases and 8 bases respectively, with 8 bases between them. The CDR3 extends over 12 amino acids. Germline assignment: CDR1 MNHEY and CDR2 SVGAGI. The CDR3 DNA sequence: TGTGCCAGCAGGGACACTTATTCACCCCTCCACTTT. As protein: CASRDTYSPLHF.

The chain's CDR3 is CASSQVEGSNQPQHF. CDR3 DNA sequence: TGCGCCAGCAGCCAAGTGGAGGGAAGCAATCAGCCCCAGCATTTT. The chain recombines TRBV4-1 with TRBJ1-5; D uncertain. Trimming took off 1 base at V and 1 base at J, with 8 bases between the two ends. The CDR3 consists of 15 residues. Germline CDR1 reads MGHRA; CDR2 reads YSYEKL.

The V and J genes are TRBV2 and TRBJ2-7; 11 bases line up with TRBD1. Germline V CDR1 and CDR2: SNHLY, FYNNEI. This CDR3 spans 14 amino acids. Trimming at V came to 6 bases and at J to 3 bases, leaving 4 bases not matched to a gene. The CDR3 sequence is CASRGQGDVYEQYF. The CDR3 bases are TGTGCCAGCAGGGGACAGGGGGACGTCTACGAGCAGTACTTC.

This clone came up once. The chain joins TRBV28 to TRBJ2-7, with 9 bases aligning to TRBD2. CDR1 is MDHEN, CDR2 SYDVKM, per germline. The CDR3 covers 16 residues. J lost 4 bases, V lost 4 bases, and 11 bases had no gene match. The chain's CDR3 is CASSSPAEREAYEQYF. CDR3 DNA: TGTGCCAGCAGTTCCCCTGCCGAGCGGGAGGCGTACGAGCAGTACTTC.

CDR3 amino acids: CASSEGGGLNNYGYTF. The CDR3 nucleotides read TGTGCCAGCAGTGAAGGAGGAGGGCTAAACAACTATGGCTACACCTTC. The chain employs TRBV6-1 and TRBJ1-2; D unclear. CDR1 is MNHNS, CDR2 SASEGT, per germline. V was cut by 1 base and J by 2 bases, with 14 bases left in between. The CDR3 contains 16 residues.

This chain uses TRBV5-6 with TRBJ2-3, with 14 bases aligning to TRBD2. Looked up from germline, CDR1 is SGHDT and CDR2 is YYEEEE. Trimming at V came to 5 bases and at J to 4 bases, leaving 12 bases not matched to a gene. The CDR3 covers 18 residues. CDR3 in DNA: TGTGCCAGCAGACCTGGGACTAGCGGGAGAGTAGACCCAGATACGCAGTATTTT. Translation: CASRPGTSGRVDPDTQYF.